This T cell receptor beta chain was documented in a study of blood T cell repertoires in COVID-19. For the study at large: Specimens from acute and convalescent COVID-19 originated in the United States, Italy and Spain. PBMCs, B-cell-depleted T cells, or T cells provided the cDNA or gDNA that made up the material.

Residents of about 25 US areas, aged about 18 to 89 years, made up the participants. Participants reported their clinical history, and cohort assignment relied on those reports. This clone has just a few counts. Germline V gene sequence: CDR1 SGHRS, CDR2 YFSETQ. V lost 3 bases, J lost 11 bases, and 27 bases lay in between. This CDR3 comprises 17 residues. TCRdb keeps only in-frame clones here, not all; method: immunoSEQ multiplex PCR. Among a few hundred thousand clones listed, 88% were seen once. The chain is built from TRBV5-1 and TRBJ1-5; TRBD1 might be the D (6 bases). Sequenced sample: PBMCs or T cells enriched from blood (not recorded which). The source of this sequence is a woman in her thirties or forties who had recovered from COVID-19. Here the CDR3 DNA reads TGCGCCAGCAGCTACCCCACCGGACAGTCTCCCAGAAGGGCCCAGCATTTT. This gives the protein CASSYPTGQSPRRAQHF.